This TCR beta chain was identified during a study of cytomegalovirus exposure and HLA in healthy donors (dated by TCRdb to between 2016 and 2019). For the study in its entirety: An earlier analysis of fewer than 750 of the donors reported 276 Gb of sequence data and 90 million to 120 million unique TCR beta sequences obtained from some 170 million T cells. Besides the first cohort of approximately 710 subjects, a separate validation cohort made up of roughly 120 different subjects was used. To predict cytomegalovirus infection status, the study combined high-throughput TCR immunosequencing, statistical association of individual TCRs with disease status, and machine learning. Rather than using new phenotypic data, the later analysis identified candidate immune exposures from TCR beta sequences and from how often those sequences occurred across donors. Among some 400 genotyped donors of the cohort, an average of about 220,000 unique TCR beta nucleotide sequences was sequenced per donor, of which about 20% were non-productive. The number of donors typed differed by locus, with 629-630 for A, B, C, DRB1 and DQB1, more than 500 for DQA1, 606 for DPA1, and around 430 for DPB1. In an earlier analysis of a few hundred of the donors, high-throughput TCR beta sequencing was used to judge whether each TCR beta V gene segment behaved as functional or pseudogenic. Of the approximately 370 genotyped donors, approximately 80% were placed in the genetic ancestry cluster associated with self-reported Caucasian donors. The T cell repertoires of several hundred subjects were profiled by immunosequencing and related to cytomegalovirus serostatus. A later analysis re-examined previously published TCR beta repertoires from 600 to 700 donors and added high-resolution HLA genotyping to investigate patterns of TCR occurrence. Alongside the repertoire data, information on donor age, sex, ethnicity and CMV serostatus was compiled. Approximately 300 gigabases of sequencing data and about 92 million unique TCR sequences made up an early release that covered around 640 HLA-typed donors. The study aimed to test whether signatures of past pathogen exposure could be identified by cataloging public T cell receptors. All discovery cohort repertoires had been generated using a single sequencing platform. Class I and class II HLA loci were covered by the typing at four-digit resolution. Roughly five DR-DQ haplotypes were handled as single units for association and clustering, since linkage in the cohort was strong. In a later genetic analysis, genome-wide SNP genotypes for about 65% of the 666 donors were used, and that subset was treated as a discovery cohort.

The cohort comprised under 700 healthy bone marrow donors. At the time of sampling, every cohort member was nominally healthy, though immune exposures that went unrecorded were likely present. The donor was CMV seropositive and was included in the group of 250 to 300 seropositive cohort members. Each donor provided a peripheral blood sample, and peripheral blood mononuclear cells were used for TCR beta sequencing. The Qiagen DNeasy Blood Extraction Kit was used to extract genomic DNA from the blood cell samples. To prepare the library, the immunoSEQ multiplex PCR assay was applied. A mixture of 60 forward primers for TCR Vbeta segments and 13 reverse primers for TCR Jbeta segments was used in the multiplex PCR. A multiplex PCR assay on genomic DNA amplified the CDR3 region of rearranged TCR beta genes. The amplified TCR beta libraries were sequenced on the Illumina HiSeq System as 87-base-pair reads. The study's own analysis went as follows. A later analysis tallied roughly 78 million unique TCR beta chains across the 666 repertoires, and some 10 million of those chains were shared by two or more donors. A nearest-neighbor algorithm error-corrected the raw reads and collapsed the reads into unique sequences, merging closely related sequences to remove PCR and sequencing errors. V, D and J gene segments were assigned by aligning CDR3 sequences to IMGT reference sequences. For a sequence to be retained, a match of at least six nucleotides was required to both a V gene segment and a J gene segment. Rearrangements were classified as productive when the CDR3 lacked stop codons and remained in frame with V and J, and all other rearrangements were classified as non-productive. CDR3 was defined by IMGT convention, running from the second conserved V-encoded cysteine to the conserved J-encoded phenylalanine. Sequences without an unambiguous match to a single V gene segment were excluded from the earlier analysis of about 640 of the donors. In an earlier analysis of some 590 of the donors, V segments were called functional above 56.7% productive rearrangements and were called segregating when the between-donor standard deviation exceeded 5%. A statistical classification framework was developed to diagnose cytomegalovirus status using the catalog of TCR beta chain sequences. In a later analysis, TCR nucleotide sequences were compared against IMGT/GENE-DB human TR gene sequences so that V and J genes could be assigned. A later analysis assigned CDR3 sequences and most-parsimonious VDJ recombination scenarios with the TCRdist pipeline. In a later analysis, each TCR beta chain was defined by its CDR3 amino acid sequence together with its V-gene family, and reads lacking a unique V-gene family were excluded. To address suspected cross-contamination and a sequencing artifact, a later analysis removed roughly 580 highly shared, low-generation-probability nucleotide sequences. For each public chain, a later analysis derived a clonal expansion index from normalized ranks of inferred template counts within each repertoire. In a later analysis, generation probabilities were computed using a VDJ recombination model fitted to out-of-frame rearrangements, and the results were checked against IGoR. In a later analysis, TCR-TCR, TCR-HLA and TCR-CMV co-occurrence was scored with hypergeometric tests, and a repertoire-size bias correction was applied to TCR pairs. To estimate false discovery rates, a later analysis permuted the HLA or CMV assignments 20 times. A later analysis grouped co-occurring TCRs with DBSCAN, adding TCRdist sequence similarity when clustering within HLA-allele-positive subsets. Repertoires with fewer than 30,000 or more than 120,000 public chains were left out of co-occurrence clustering, as were about five repertoires with anomalous nucleotide sharing. The table was pulled from immuneACCESS by TCRdb, which kept in-frame rearrangements only. Such tables lose some clones; where checked, under half of the loss comes from unresolved V genes, and the rest has no known cause. V and J calls and clone size are copied from that table; D and trimming were computed from the DNA. In all, the sample holds 150,000 or so clones, and approximately 73% of those were seen once. Clones ranked in the top ten supply 10% of the sample.

The CDR3, from cysteine to phenylalanine, totals 14 residues. The kept DNA is CDR3 alone, 42 bases in frame from the first base. V was cut back by 1 base and J by 7 bases, leaving a gap of 13 bases between them. The germline V gene gives CDR1 as SGHTA and CDR2 as FQGNSA. Worth noting for this clone: Its specific antigen is unknown. There are no base qualities to consult, and no much larger clone falls within one base.

General findings and caveats noted by the study authors: The sequencing pipeline was judged likely to have produced a cluster of highly shared sequence variants as a technical artifact. According to the authors, the approach could potentially be generalized to other disease states and immunological phenotypes. The study gave a list of roughly 150 TCR beta chains associated with cytomegalovirus. In both the original and validation cohorts, the classifier was reported to diagnose cytomegalovirus status with high specificity and sensitivity. The 87-base-pair reads could not distinguish some IMGT-functional V segments, including TRBV6-2 and TRBV6-3, so those segments were excluded. Correlated functional status among segregating V segments might be attributable to linkage disequilibrium, but an unknown experimental factor could not be ruled out. Several of the top co-occurrence clusters appeared to be linked to parvovirus B19, influenza, CMV and Epstein-Barr virus, according to a later analysis. A later analysis associated 15,000 to 20,000 TCR beta sequences with specific HLA alleles at a false discovery rate of 0.05. While some public TCRs were present in many individuals, most TCR sequences turned up only very rarely across donors. A later genetic analysis reported fewer N-insertions in productive TCRs among donors in an Asian-associated ancestry cluster than the roughly 690-donor mean. Most CMV-associated TCR beta chains appeared to be HLA-restricted in a later analysis, and the HLA associations seemed to be driven largely by CMV exposure. Roughly uniform sequencing depth across donors was assumed in presence/absence analyses, although this assumption may not hold. Strong co-occurrence of HLA alleles, especially DR and DQ, made assigning TCR associations to individual alleles difficult. In this cohort, only TCR beta chains were sequenced, and detectable features were limited by the absence of alpha or paired-chain data. For the cohort, immune exposure information was limited to CMV serostatus. A further reported finding was that TCR beta sequences accurately predicted the HLA-A and HLA-B alleles for most subjects in the first cohort. Compared with equally common non-associated chains, HLA-associated TCR beta chains in a later analysis were more clonally expanded and had lower generation probabilities. Because counts were too low, about 18 rarely observed V segments, including chromosome 9 orphons, were left out of the earlier analysis of roughly 600 of the donors. A few of the identified cytomegalovirus-associated TCR beta chains were confirmed in vitro to be specific for cytomegalovirus antigens. A later analysis found that TCR association rates varied across HLA loci, with DRB1 alleles showing the most associated TCRs and HLA-C alleles the fewest. Broadly in line with IMGT annotations, most TCR beta V segments showed up in productive rearrangements about 90% or about 30% of the time in an earlier analysis of several hundred of the donors. V-gene and J-gene trimming of TCR beta chains was associated with a missense DCLRE1C variant in a later genetic analysis, and the association was replicated in an independent cohort. Because HLA typing was unavailable for some donors at each locus, only the typed subset was used in association tests.

The TCR comes from a man between 25 and 39 years old in good health and CMV-seropositive. Rearrangement joined TRBV7-2 to TRBJ1-1; perhaps TRBD1 is the D gene, with 5 bases matching. The sequencing sample was made of PBMCs. The CDR3 reads CASSLGGRALEAFF. The bases read TGTGCCAGCAGCTTAGGTGGCAGGGCACTTGAAGCTTTCTTT.